Listed here is a single T cell receptor (beta chain). This sample was included in a study of blood T cell repertoires in COVID-19. Overall study: COVID-19 samples from acute and convalescent phases originated in the United States, Italy and Spain. PBMCs, B-cell-depleted T cells, or T cells were the source of the cDNA or gDNA that made up the material.

The ends were cut back, 0 bases at V and 10 bases at J, with 10 bases in the middle. This CDR3 spans 12 amino acids. The germline CDR1 and CDR2 sequences are SGHDT and YYEEEE. In the original analysis: Nucleated cell number was recorded as an estimate derived from reference gene primer amplification. Libraries were prepared by immunoSEQ multiplex PCR; TCRdb keeps only in-frame clonotypes and omits some of them. V, J and clone size are those of that table, while D and trimming were read from the DNA. The sample includes about 190,000 clones, roughly nine tenths of them seen just once. The sequencing sample was made of peripheral blood. The TCR originated in a man aged 25 to 40 with acute or convalescent COVID-19. The chain joins TRBV5-6 to TRBJ1-1, with D possibly matching TRBD1 (5 bases). The CDR3 loop reads CASSLDRFGAFF. Written as DNA, the CDR3 is TGTGCCAGCAGCTTGGACAGGTTTGGAGCTTTCTTT.